What follows describes a single T cell receptor (beta chain). V trimming: 6 bases; J trimming: 5 bases; junction bases outside the gene matches: 14. The length of the CDR3 is 16 residues. Per germline, CDR1 MDHEN and CDR2 SYDVKM. This specimen comes from a study of shared clonotypes between healthy human individuals. Naivety among CD8 cells was defined by CD45RO negativity and positive CCR7 selection, thereby excluding terminally differentiated effector memory CD45RA+ cells. Adult Caucasians living in Nashville, Tennessee made up all of the donors. Libraries were prepared by immunoSEQ multiplex PCR; TCRdb keeps only in-frame clonotypes and omits some of them. This sample carries about 2 million clones, less than 95% of them seen once, and the ten largest clones take around 1%.

The specimen was naive CD8+ T cells sorted from blood. The genes are TRBV28 and TRBJ2-5; 8 nucleotides agree with TRBD2. The receptor was derived from a man younger than 35 in good health. Written as DNA, the CDR3 is TGTGCCAGCAGCCCGTTATCGGGGGGGAGCGGGGAGACCCAGTACTTC. Protein: CASSPLSGGSGETQYF.